The clone carrying this T cell receptor (beta chain) was observed a single time. Its specificity is unknown. The record originates from a study of cytomegalovirus exposure and HLA in healthy donors. PCR used 60 Vbeta primers and 13 Jbeta primers. Generated by immunoSEQ multiplex PCR, the TCRdb table keeps only in-frame clones and is missing some. The table records 210,000 or so clones, 80% to 85% of them present only once. The germline V gene encodes CDR1 MGHRA and CDR2 YSYEKL. CDR3 size: 14 residues. Study-wide findings and caveats: Confirmation was obtained in vitro that three CMV-associated chains are specific for CMV antigens.

The sequencing input was PBMCs. This receptor was obtained from a boy aged 2 to 10 in good health and CMV-seronegative. The chain couples TRBV4-1 to TRBJ2-5, with 8 bases identical to TRBD2. Matching the DNA end better, TRBJ2-7 makes the J call doubtful. The chain's CDR3 is CASSQPGGAYEQYF. The CDR3 bases are TGCGCCAGCAGCCAACCGGGAGGGGCTTACGAGCAGTACTTC.